This is a list of T cell receptor beta chains from one sample in a study of blood T cell repertoires in COVID-19. Assay: immunoSEQ multiplex PCR; the TCRdb copy retains only in-frame clones and omits some. The sample consists of just under 150,000 clones, approximately 89% of them appearing once. Sequenced: peripheral blood. These receptors came from a human donor in a cohort sampled during active COVID-19. Each CDR3 is given with its conserved first and last residue. Each record gives: D gene, J gene, clone size, V gene, CDR3 DNA, CDR3 protein. A D gene is named only where the DNA matches it firmly. Clone size is shown for a subset of rows, as once, few, many or a class of expanded clone.

d_call: TRBD1
j_call: TRBJ2-3
clone_size: NA
v_call: TRBV4-1
cdr3_nt: TGCGCCAGCAGACAGGGGGCTAGCACAGATACGCAGTATTTT
cdr3_aa: CASRQGASTDTQYF

d_call: TRBD1
j_call: TRBJ1-1
clone_size: NA
v_call: TRBV10-3
cdr3_nt: TGTGCCATCAGCAAACAGGGGGCGCGGACTGAAGCTTTCTTT
cdr3_aa: CAISKQGARTEAFF

d_call: TRBD1
j_call: TRBJ2-2
clone_size: NA
v_call: TRBV6-6
cdr3_nt: TGTGCCAGCAGCTCTCCGGGACAGGGGTACACCGGGGAGCTGTTTTTT
cdr3_aa: CASSSPGQGYTGELFF

d_call: NA
j_call: TRBJ2-5
clone_size: NA
v_call: TRBV6-1
cdr3_nt: TGTGCCAGCAGTGAAACAGAAGCGGTCCAAGAGACCCAGTACTTC
cdr3_aa: CASSETEAVQETQYF

d_call: NA
j_call: TRBJ2-6
clone_size: NA
v_call: TRBV6-1
cdr3_nt: TGTGCCAGCAGTGAAGGACAAACTGGGGCCAACGTCCTGACTTTC
cdr3_aa: CASSEGQTGANVLTF

d_call: NA
j_call: TRBJ1-1
clone_size: NA
v_call: TRBV7-9
cdr3_nt: TGTGCCAGCAGCTCCAACAGGCACGGTGGGACTGAAGCTTTCTTT
cdr3_aa: CASSSNRHGGTEAFF

d_call: NA
j_call: TRBJ1-6
clone_size: NA
v_call: TRBV27
cdr3_nt: TGTGCCAGCAGTTTATCGAGAAATTCACCCCTCCACTTT
cdr3_aa: CASSLSRNSPLHF

d_call: TRBD1
j_call: TRBJ1-1
clone_size: NA
v_call: TRBV6-5
cdr3_nt: TGTGCCAGTGCCAGGGGGTCTGCGTCTTTCTTT
cdr3_aa: CASARGSASFF

d_call: NA
j_call: TRBJ1-1
clone_size: NA
v_call: TRBV2
cdr3_nt: TGTGCCAGCAGTGAGCAGGATTTCACTGAAGCTTTCTTT
cdr3_aa: CASSEQDFTEAFF

d_call: NA
j_call: TRBJ1-2
clone_size: once
v_call: TRBV6-5
cdr3_nt: TGTGCCAGCAGTTTGGCAGGGCACTATGGCTACACCTTC
cdr3_aa: CASSLAGHYGYTF

d_call: NA
j_call: TRBJ1-1
clone_size: NA
v_call: TRBV5-1
cdr3_nt: TGCGCCAGCAGCCCTTCAATTACTAACACTGAAGCTTTCTTT
cdr3_aa: CASSPSITNTEAFF

d_call: TRBD1
j_call: TRBJ1-2
clone_size: once
v_call: TRBV5-1
cdr3_nt: TGCGCCAGCAGCTTGGCTCCGGGACAGGGGGCCTCCTACACCTTC
cdr3_aa: CASSLAPGQGASYTF

d_call: TRBD1
j_call: TRBJ2-7
clone_size: NA
v_call: TRBV5-4
cdr3_nt: TGTGCCAGCAGCCTAGGGACAGGTATAACGTACGAGCAGTACTTC
cdr3_aa: CASSLGTGITYEQYF

d_call: NA
j_call: TRBJ1-2
clone_size: NA
v_call: TRBV21-1
cdr3_nt: TGTGCCAGCAGCGGGGGACAGGGAAGAAATGGCTACACCTTC
cdr3_aa: CASSGGQGRNGYTF

d_call: NA
j_call: TRBJ2-7
clone_size: NA
v_call: TRBV21-1
cdr3_nt: TGTGCCAGCAGCGCCATGGACAGCTACGAGCAGTACTTC
cdr3_aa: CASSAMDSYEQYF

d_call: NA
j_call: TRBJ1-2
clone_size: NA
v_call: TRBV2
cdr3_nt: TGTGCCAGCTCCCCGGCGGCAGGGAACTATGGCTACACCTTC
cdr3_aa: CASSPAAGNYGYTF

d_call: TRBD1
j_call: TRBJ1-5
clone_size: NA
v_call: TRBV3-1/TRBV3-2
cdr3_nt: TGTGCCAGCAGCCAAGCCGGGACAGGGGTTAATCAGCCCCAGCATTTT
cdr3_aa: CASSQAGTGVNQPQHF

d_call: NA
j_call: TRBJ2-5
clone_size: NA
v_call: TRBV2
cdr3_nt: TGTGCCAGCAGTGAGGCAAGAGAGACCCAGTACTTC
cdr3_aa: CASSEARETQYF

d_call: TRBD1
j_call: TRBJ1-4
clone_size: NA
v_call: TRBV14
cdr3_nt: TGTGCCAGAGACAGGGGTAATGAAAAACTGTTTTTT
cdr3_aa: CARDRGNEKLFF

d_call: NA
j_call: TRBJ1-1
clone_size: NA
v_call: TRBV1
cdr3_nt: TGCACCAGCAGCCTGTCAGGGGACACGAACACTGAAGCTTTCTTT
cdr3_aa: CTSSLSGDTNTEAFF

d_call: TRBD1
j_call: TRBJ1-1
clone_size: NA
v_call: TRBV14
cdr3_nt: TGTGCCAGCAGCCAACGTGGGACAGCTGGTGAAGCTTTCTTT
cdr3_aa: CASSQRGTAGEAFF

d_call: NA
j_call: TRBJ2-1
clone_size: NA
v_call: TRBV7-9
cdr3_nt: TGTGCCAGCAGCTTCTGGGCAGGCCACAATGAGCAGTTCTTC
cdr3_aa: CASSFWAGHNEQFF

d_call: NA
j_call: TRBJ2-1
clone_size: NA
v_call: TRBV6-6
cdr3_nt: TGTGCCAGCAGTCGAACTGGAGGCCGGAGCTCCTACAATGAGCAGTTCTTC
cdr3_aa: CASSRTGGRSSYNEQFF

d_call: NA
j_call: TRBJ2-7
clone_size: NA
v_call: TRBV12-5
cdr3_nt: TGTGCTAGTGGCCCCTGGAAACAGGTGCGGTTGCAGTACTTC
cdr3_aa: CASGPWKQVRLQYF

d_call: NA
j_call: TRBJ2-3
clone_size: few
v_call: TRBV27
cdr3_nt: TGTGCCAGCAGTCCGAGGGACTCATTCACAGATACGCAGTATTTT
cdr3_aa: CASSPRDSFTDTQYF

d_call: NA
j_call: TRBJ2-2
clone_size: NA
v_call: TRBV25-1
cdr3_nt: TGTGCCAGCAGTGATTACAGGATGGGAACCGGGGAGCTGTTTTTT
cdr3_aa: CASSDYRMGTGELFF

d_call: NA
j_call: TRBJ2-2
clone_size: NA
v_call: TRBV6-5
cdr3_nt: TGTGCCAGCAGGGGGGCACTGAACACCGGGGAGCTGTTTTTT
cdr3_aa: CASRGALNTGELFF

d_call: NA
j_call: TRBJ1-3
clone_size: NA
v_call: TRBV30
cdr3_nt: TGTGCCTGGAGTGTACGGCAGGGTCAGGCTGGAAACACCATATATTTT
cdr3_aa: CAWSVRQGQAGNTIYF

d_call: TRBD1
j_call: TRBJ1-2
clone_size: NA
v_call: TRBV27
cdr3_nt: TGTGCCAGCAGGCCGGGACAGGGAGCCTATGGCTACACCTTC
cdr3_aa: CASRPGQGAYGYTF

d_call: TRBD1
j_call: TRBJ1-1
clone_size: NA
v_call: TRBV29-1
cdr3_nt: TGCAGCACAGAGGGACAGCCGAACACTGAAGCTTTCTTT
cdr3_aa: CSTEGQPNTEAFF

d_call: TRBD1
j_call: TRBJ1-1
clone_size: few
v_call: TRBV29-1
cdr3_nt: TGCAGCGTTGAAGGTGCGGACAGGGGGGTCACTGAAGCTTTCTTT
cdr3_aa: CSVEGADRGVTEAFF

d_call: NA
j_call: TRBJ1-6
clone_size: NA
v_call: TRBV15
cdr3_nt: TGTGCCACCAGCAGAGTGAGAATCGGTCGCTCCTATAATTCACCCCTCCACTTT
cdr3_aa: CATSRVRIGRSYNSPLHF

d_call: TRBD2
j_call: TRBJ2-7
clone_size: once
v_call: TRBV5-1
cdr3_nt: TGCGCCAGCAGCCACGATGGGAGCGGGGGCTACGAGCAGTACTTC
cdr3_aa: CASSHDGSGGYEQYF

d_call: NA
j_call: TRBJ1-1
clone_size: NA
v_call: TRBV5-4
cdr3_nt: TGTGCCAGCAGCGGCTGGGTGGGAGCTGAAGCTTTCTTT
cdr3_aa: CASSGWVGAEAFF

d_call: TRBD2
j_call: TRBJ2-7
clone_size: NA
v_call: TRBV7-2
cdr3_nt: TGTGCCAGCAGCGCCAGACTAGCTGGTGAGCAGTACTTC
cdr3_aa: CASSARLAGEQYF

d_call: TRBD2
j_call: TRBJ2-1
clone_size: once
v_call: TRBV2
cdr3_nt: TGTGCCAGCAGTTGGACTAGCGGGGGGGCAAAATATAGTGAGCAGTTCTTC
cdr3_aa: CASSWTSGGAKYSEQFF

d_call: NA
j_call: TRBJ2-5
clone_size: NA
v_call: TRBV21-1
cdr3_nt: TGTGCCAGCAGCCACGCTAAAGTTTTGCCGGGACTCCAAGAGACCCAGTACTTC
cdr3_aa: CASSHAKVLPGLQETQYF

d_call: TRBD2
j_call: TRBJ2-7
clone_size: once
v_call: TRBV11-2
cdr3_nt: TGTGCCAGCAGCCTACTAGCGGGGGGGCAGGAGCAGTACTTC
cdr3_aa: CASSLLAGGQEQYF

d_call: NA
j_call: TRBJ2-5
clone_size: NA
v_call: TRBV5-1
cdr3_nt: TGCGCCAGCAGCTCAGAGGGGACTCCACAAGAGACCCAGTACTTC
cdr3_aa: CASSSEGTPQETQYF

d_call: NA
j_call: TRBJ1-1
clone_size: NA
v_call: TRBV7-8
cdr3_nt: TGTGCCAGCAGCCCCCGACAGGTGAACATGAACACTGAAGCTTTCTTT
cdr3_aa: CASSPRQVNMNTEAFF

d_call: TRBD1
j_call: TRBJ1-5
clone_size: few
v_call: TRBV19
cdr3_nt: TGTGCCAGTAGCGACAGGGGGCTTCAGCCCCAGCATTTT
cdr3_aa: CASSDRGLQPQHF

d_call: TRBD1
j_call: TRBJ2-2
clone_size: few
v_call: TRBV7-9
cdr3_nt: TGTGCCAGCAGCCATACCGGTGGGACAGCAACCGGGGAGCTGTTTTTT
cdr3_aa: CASSHTGGTATGELFF

d_call: NA
j_call: TRBJ1-4
clone_size: NA
v_call: TRBV10-3
cdr3_nt: TGTGCCATCAGGCCGGCAACTAATGAAAAACTGTTTTTT
cdr3_aa: CAIRPATNEKLFF

d_call: TRBD2
j_call: TRBJ2-3
clone_size: NA
v_call: TRBV7-2
cdr3_nt: TGTGCCAGCAGACCCTCCCGGGGGGGCCGCCCAGATACGCAGTATTTT
cdr3_aa: CASRPSRGGRPDTQYF

d_call: NA
j_call: TRBJ1-6
clone_size: NA
v_call: TRBV7-2
cdr3_nt: TGTGCCAGCAGCTTAGCCCCGGGGGGGCGCTCCTATAATTCACCCCTCCACTTT
cdr3_aa: CASSLAPGGRSYNSPLHF

d_call: TRBD1
j_call: TRBJ2-5
clone_size: NA
v_call: TRBV6-5
cdr3_nt: TGTGCCAGCAGTTACTCGTACAGGGGGCAAGAGACCCAGTACTTC
cdr3_aa: CASSYSYRGQETQYF

d_call: NA
j_call: TRBJ2-3
clone_size: NA
v_call: TRBV11-3
cdr3_nt: TGTGCCAGCAGCTTAGCGGGGACAGATACGCAGTATTTT
cdr3_aa: CASSLAGTDTQYF

d_call: NA
j_call: TRBJ2-2
clone_size: NA
v_call: TRBV29-1
cdr3_nt: TGCAGCGTTGGCAGGGCCGGGGAGCTGTTTTTT
cdr3_aa: CSVGRAGELFF